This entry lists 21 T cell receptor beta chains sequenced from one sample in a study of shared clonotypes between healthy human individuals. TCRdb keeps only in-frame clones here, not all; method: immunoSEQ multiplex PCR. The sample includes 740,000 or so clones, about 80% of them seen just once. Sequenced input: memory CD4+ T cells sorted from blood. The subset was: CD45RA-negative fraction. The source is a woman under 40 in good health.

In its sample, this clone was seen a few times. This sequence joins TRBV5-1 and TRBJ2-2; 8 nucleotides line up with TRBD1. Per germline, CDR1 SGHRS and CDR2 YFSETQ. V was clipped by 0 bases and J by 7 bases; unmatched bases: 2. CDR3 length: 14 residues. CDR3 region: CASSLDRGFGELFF. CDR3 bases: TGCGCCAGCAGCTTGGACAGGGGGTTCGGGGAGCTGTTTTTT.

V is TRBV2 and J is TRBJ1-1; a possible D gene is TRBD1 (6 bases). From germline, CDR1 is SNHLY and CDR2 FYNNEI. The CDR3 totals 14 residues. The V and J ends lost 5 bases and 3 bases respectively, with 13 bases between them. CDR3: CASSPQGGDTEAFF. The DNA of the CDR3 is TGTGCCAGCAGTCCTCAAGGGGGGGACACTGAAGCTTTCTTT.

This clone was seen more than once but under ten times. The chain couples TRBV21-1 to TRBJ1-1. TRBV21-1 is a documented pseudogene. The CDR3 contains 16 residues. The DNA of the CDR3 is TGTGCCAGCAGCAAAGGGAGAAGGGCAAGGAACACTGAAGCTTTCTTT. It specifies CASSKGRRARNTEAFF.

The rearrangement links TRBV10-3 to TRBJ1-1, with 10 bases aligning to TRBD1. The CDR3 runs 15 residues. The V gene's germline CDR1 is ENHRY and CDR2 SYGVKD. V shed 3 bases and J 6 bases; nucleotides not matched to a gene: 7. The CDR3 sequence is CAISDPGTGAAEAFF. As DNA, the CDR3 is TGTGCCATCAGTGATCCCGGGACAGGGGCAGCTGAAGCTTTCTTT.

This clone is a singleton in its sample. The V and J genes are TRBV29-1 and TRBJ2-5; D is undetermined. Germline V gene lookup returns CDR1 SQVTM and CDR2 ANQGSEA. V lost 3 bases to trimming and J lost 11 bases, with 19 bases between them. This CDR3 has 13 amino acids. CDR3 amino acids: CSVDVKGTTEQYF. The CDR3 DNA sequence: TGCAGCGTTGATGTAAAGGGAACGACGGAGCAGTACTTC. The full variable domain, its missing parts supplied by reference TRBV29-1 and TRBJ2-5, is SAVISQKPSRDICQRGTSLTIQCQVDSQVTMMFWYRQQPGQSLTLIATANQGSEATYESGFVIDKFPISRPNLTFSTLTVSNMSPEDSSIYLCSVDVKGTTEQYFGPGTRLLVL.

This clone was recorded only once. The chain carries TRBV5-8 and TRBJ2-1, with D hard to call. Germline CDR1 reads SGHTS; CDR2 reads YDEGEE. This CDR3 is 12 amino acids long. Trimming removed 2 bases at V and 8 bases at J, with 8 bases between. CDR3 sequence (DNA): TGTGCCAGCAGCTTAGACGTCGATGAGCAGTTCTTC. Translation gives CASSLDVDEQFF.

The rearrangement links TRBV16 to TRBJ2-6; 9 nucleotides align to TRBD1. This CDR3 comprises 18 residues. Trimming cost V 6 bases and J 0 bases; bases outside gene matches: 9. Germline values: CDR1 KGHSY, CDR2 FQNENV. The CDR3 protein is CASSTGQGPPSGANVLTF. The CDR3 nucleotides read TGTGCCAGCAGTACCGGACAGGGGCCGCCCTCTGGGGCCAACGTCCTGACTTTC.

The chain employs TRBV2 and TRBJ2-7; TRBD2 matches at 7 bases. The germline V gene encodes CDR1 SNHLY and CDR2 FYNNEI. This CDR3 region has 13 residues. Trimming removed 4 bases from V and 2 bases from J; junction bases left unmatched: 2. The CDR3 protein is CASSVGGPYEQYF. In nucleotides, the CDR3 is TGTGCCAGCAGTGTGGGAGGGCCCTACGAGCAGTACTTC.

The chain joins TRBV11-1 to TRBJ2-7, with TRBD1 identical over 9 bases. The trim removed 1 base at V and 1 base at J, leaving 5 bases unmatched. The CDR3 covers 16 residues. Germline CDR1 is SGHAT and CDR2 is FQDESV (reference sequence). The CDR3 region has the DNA TGTGCCAGCAGCTTAGGGGGGACAGGGCTATCCTACGAGCAGTACTTC. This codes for CASSLGGTGLSYEQYF.

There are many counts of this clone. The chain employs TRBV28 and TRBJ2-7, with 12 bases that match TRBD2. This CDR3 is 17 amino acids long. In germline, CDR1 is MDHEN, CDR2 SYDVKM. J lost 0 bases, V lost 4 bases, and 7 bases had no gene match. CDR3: CASSSLGLAGRSYEQYF. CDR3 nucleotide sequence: TGTGCCAGCAGTTCCCTAGGACTAGCGGGACGCTCCTACGAGCAGTACTTC.

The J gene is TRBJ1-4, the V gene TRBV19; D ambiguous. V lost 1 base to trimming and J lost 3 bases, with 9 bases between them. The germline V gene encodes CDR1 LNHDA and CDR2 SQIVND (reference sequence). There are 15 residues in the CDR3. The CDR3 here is CASSIGGVANEKLFF. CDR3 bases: TGTGCCAGTAGTATAGGCGGAGTGGCTAATGAAAAACTGTTTTTT.

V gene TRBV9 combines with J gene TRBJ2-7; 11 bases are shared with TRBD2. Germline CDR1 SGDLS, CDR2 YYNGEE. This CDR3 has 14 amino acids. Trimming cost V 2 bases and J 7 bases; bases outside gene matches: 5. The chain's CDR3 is CASSVTSGRGEQYF. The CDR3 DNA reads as TGTGCCAGCAGCGTCACTAGCGGGAGAGGGGAGCAGTACTTC. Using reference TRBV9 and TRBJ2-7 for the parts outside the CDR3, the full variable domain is DSGVTQTPKHLITATGQRVTLRCSPRSGDLSVYWYQQSLDQGLQFLIQYYNGEERAKGNILERFSAQQFPDLHSELNLSSLELGDSALYFCASSVTSGRGEQYFGPGTRLTVT.

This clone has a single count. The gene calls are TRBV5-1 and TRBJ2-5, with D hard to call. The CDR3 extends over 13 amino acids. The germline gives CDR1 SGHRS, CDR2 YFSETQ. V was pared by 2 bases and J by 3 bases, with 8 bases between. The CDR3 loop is CASSFGGEETQYF. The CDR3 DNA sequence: TGCGCCAGCAGCTTTGGTGGTGAAGAGACCCAGTACTTC.

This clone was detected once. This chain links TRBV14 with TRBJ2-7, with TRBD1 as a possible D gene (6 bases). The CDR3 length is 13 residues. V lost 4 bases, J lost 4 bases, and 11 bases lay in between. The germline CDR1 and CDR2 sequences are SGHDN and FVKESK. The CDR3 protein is CASSPYRAYEQYF. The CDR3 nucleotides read TGTGCCAGCAGCCCGTACAGGGCGTACGAGCAGTACTTC.

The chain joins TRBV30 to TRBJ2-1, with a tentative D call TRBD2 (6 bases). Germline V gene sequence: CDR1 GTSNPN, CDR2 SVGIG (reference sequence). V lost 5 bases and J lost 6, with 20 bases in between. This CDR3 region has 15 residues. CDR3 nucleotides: TGTGCCTGGTGCCCAACCGGGACTGTAGGCAATGAGCAGTTCTTC. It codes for CAWCPTGTVGNEQFF.

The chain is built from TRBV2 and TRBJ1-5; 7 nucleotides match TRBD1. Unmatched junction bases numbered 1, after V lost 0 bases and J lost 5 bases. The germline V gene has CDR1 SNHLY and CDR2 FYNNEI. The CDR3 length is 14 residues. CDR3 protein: CASSEAGGHQPQHF. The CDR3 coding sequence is TGTGCCAGCAGTGAAGCAGGGGGCCATCAGCCCCAGCATTTT.

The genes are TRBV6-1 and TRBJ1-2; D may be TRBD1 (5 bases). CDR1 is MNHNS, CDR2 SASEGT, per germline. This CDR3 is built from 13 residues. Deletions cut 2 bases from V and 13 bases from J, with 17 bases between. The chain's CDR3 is CASSETGTIIPTF. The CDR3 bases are TGTGCCAGCAGTGAAACCGGGACGATAATTCCCACCTTC.

CDR3: CASSRTGVHHEQYF. DNA for the CDR3: TGTGCCAGCAGTCGGACAGGGGTGCACCACGAGCAGTACTTC. The rearrangement links TRBV2 to TRBJ2-7; 9 bases are shared with TRBD1. Per the germline V gene, CDR1 is SNHLY and CDR2 is FYNNEI. Trimming cost V 5 bases and J 5 bases; bases outside gene matches: 7. The CDR3 spans 14 residues.

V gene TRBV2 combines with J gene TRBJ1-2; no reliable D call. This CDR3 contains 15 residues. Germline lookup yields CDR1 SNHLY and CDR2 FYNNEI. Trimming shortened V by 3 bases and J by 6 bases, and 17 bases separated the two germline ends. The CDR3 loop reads CASSEGYHNYDGYTF. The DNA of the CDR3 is TGTGCCAGCAGTGAGGGGTATCATAACTACGATGGCTACACCTTC.

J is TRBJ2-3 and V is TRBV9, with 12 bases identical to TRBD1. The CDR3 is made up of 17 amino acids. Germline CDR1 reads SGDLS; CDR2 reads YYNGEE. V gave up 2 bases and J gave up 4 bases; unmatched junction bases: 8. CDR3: CASSVTPGTGGADTQYF. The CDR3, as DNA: TGTGCCAGCAGCGTGACCCCCGGGACAGGGGGCGCAGATACGCAGTATTTT.

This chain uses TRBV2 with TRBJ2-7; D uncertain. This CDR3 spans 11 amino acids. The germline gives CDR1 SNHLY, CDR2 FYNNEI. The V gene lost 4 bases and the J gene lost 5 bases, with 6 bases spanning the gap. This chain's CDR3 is CASSARNEQYF. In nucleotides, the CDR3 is TGTGCCAGCAGTGCACGGAACGAGCAGTACTTC.